The 14 T cell receptor beta chains in this list originate from one sample, sequenced in a study of cytomegalovirus exposure and HLA in healthy donors (dated by TCRdb to between 2016 and 2019). Library method: the immunoSEQ multiplex PCR assay. For the multiplex PCR, a mixture combining 60 forward primers for TCR Vbeta segments and 13 reverse primers for TCR Jbeta segments was used. TCRdb retrieved this table from immuneACCESS and kept in-frame rearrangements only. Not all clones are present; in checked studies, unresolved V genes account for under half, and no reason is known for the remainder. Across this sample there are over 150,000 clones, with approximately 80% seen only once. Almost 7% of the sample rests with the top ten. Sequencing used PBMCs. The receptors derive from a man aged 25 to 40 in good health and CMV-seropositive.

The chain couples TRBV28 to TRBJ2-3; no reliable D call. V gave up 2 bases and J gave up 0 bases, with 12 bases separating them. The length of the CDR3 is 16 residues. CDR1 and CDR2 from the germline V gene are MDHEN and SYDVKM. The CDR3 protein is CASSLNVAASTDTQYF. The CDR3 DNA reads TGTGCCAGCAGTTTAAATGTGGCTGCTAGCACAGATACGCAGTATTTT.

The gene calls are TRBV2 and TRBJ1-1; 8 bases are shared with TRBD1. With V trimmed by 3 bases and J by 3 bases, 6 bases remained unmatched. CDR3 length: 15 amino acids. CDR1 SNHLY and CDR2 FYNNEI come from the germline V gene. CDR3 in amino acids: CASSDFQDRDTEAFF. The CDR3 DNA reads as TGTGCCAGCAGTGACTTTCAGGACAGGGACACTGAAGCTTTCTTT.

The sample holds a few counts of this clone. The chain joins TRBV4-2 to TRBJ2-1, with D perhaps matching TRBD2 (7 bases). This CDR3 is built from 15 residues. CDR1 LGHNA and CDR2 YNFKEQ come from the germline V gene. With 0 bases removed from V and 7 bases from J, the gap between germline ends came to 13 bases. CDR3 bases: TGTGCCAGCAGCCAAGAGACGGGGGGCCCTAATGAGCAGTTCTTC. It yields the protein CASSQETGGPNEQFF.

The V and J genes are TRBV4-3 and TRBJ2-6; D is undetermined. Per the germline V gene, CDR1 is LGHNA and CDR2 is YSLEER. The CDR3 sequence is 16 residues long. Deletions cut 0 bases from V and 1 base from J, with 7 bases between. The DNA for the CDR3 is TGCGCCAGCAGCCAAGATCAGGCTTCTGGGGCCAACGTCCTGACTTTC. Its translation is CASSQDQASGANVLTF.

The chain is built from TRBV11-2 and TRBJ2-1; TRBD2 matches at 8 bases. Looked up from germline, CDR1 is SGHAT and CDR2 is FQNNGV. V was clipped by 4 bases and J by 9 bases; unmatched bases: 8. CDR3 length: 14 amino acids. The CDR3: CASSSISGRGEQFF. The CDR3 coding sequence is TGTGCCAGCAGCTCCATAAGCGGGAGAGGTGAGCAGTTCTTC. The full variable domain, its missing parts supplied by reference TRBV11-2 and TRBJ2-1, is EAGVAQSPRYKIIEKRQSVAFWCNPISGHATLYWYQQILGQGPKLLIQFQNNGVVDDSQLPKDRFSAERLKGVDSTLKIQPAKLEDSAVYLCASSSISGRGEQFFGPGTRLTVL.

V and J are TRBV19 and TRBJ2-5; 9 nucleotides align to TRBD1. Germline-derived CDR1 and CDR2 are LNHDA and SQIVND (reference sequence). The CDR3 contains 15 residues. J lost 5 bases, V lost 7 bases, and 11 bases had no gene match. Written as DNA, the CDR3 is TGTGCCAGTACCGAGGGGACAGGGAAAAGGGAGACCCAGTACTTC. It specifies CASTEGTGKRETQYF.

This clone was detected once. The chain has TRBV27 and TRBJ2-7, with 11 bases lining up with TRBD1. In germline, CDR1 is MNHEY, CDR2 SMNVEV (reference sequence). This CDR3 spans 13 amino acids. J was trimmed by 6 bases and V by 7 bases; bases with no gene match: 5. The CDR3 DNA is TGTGCCAGCACCGGGACAGGGGGACGCGAGCAGTACTTC. Translated, it gives CASTGTGGREQYF.

The chain has TRBV6-5 and TRBJ2-2, with a tentative D call TRBD1 (5 bases). Germline V lookup: CDR1 MNHEY, CDR2 SVGAGI. This CDR3 is built from 16 residues. Trimming shortened V by 4 bases and J by 4 bases, and 16 bases separated the two germline ends. The CDR3 reads CASSSQGVFSTGELFF. The CDR3 bases are TGTGCCAGCAGTTCCCAGGGTGTATTTAGCACCGGGGAGCTGTTTTTT.

This sequence joins TRBV6-5 and TRBJ1-2, with D tentatively TRBD1 (5 bases). The germline CDR1 and CDR2 sequences are MNHEY and SVGAGI. Trimming took 5 bases from V and 8 from J, leaving 15 bases between them. The CDR3 consists of 13 residues. The CDR3 sequence is CASSPHTAGGYTF. DNA for the CDR3: TGTGCCAGCAGTCCTCATACGGCAGGGGGCTACACCTTC.

The rearrangement links TRBV18 to TRBJ2-3, with 9 bases matching TRBD1. V trimming: 2 bases; J trimming: 2 bases; junction bases outside the gene matches: 11. The CDR3 has 18 amino acids. Germline assignment: CDR1 KGHSH and CDR2 LQKENI. The CDR3 loop is CASSPRTGEGPNTDTQYF. The CDR3 bases are TGTGCCAGCTCACCAAGGACAGGGGAGGGCCCTAACACAGATACGCAGTATTTT. Together with reference TRBV18 and TRBJ2-3, the CDR3 gives the full variable domain: NAGVMQNPRHLVRRRGQEARLRCSPMKGHSHVYWYRQLPEEGLKFMVYLQKENIIDESGMPKERFSAEFPKEGPSILRIQQVVRGDSAAYFCASSPRTGEGPNTDTQYFGPGTRLTVL.

The V call is TRBV5-8, the J call TRBJ1-1; D ambiguous. The CDR3 runs 14 residues. CDR1 is SGHTS, CDR2 YDEGEE, per germline. Trimming shortened V by 0 bases and J by 1 base, and 7 bases separated the two germline ends. The CDR3 sequence is CASSLEAGNTEAFF. The CDR3 coding sequence is TGTGCCAGCAGCTTGGAGGCGGGGAACACTGAAGCTTTCTTT.

The chain uses TRBV7-7 and TRBJ2-7; TRBD1 matches at 7 bases. Trimming cost V 5 bases and J 5 bases; bases outside gene matches: 6. The CDR3 runs to 13 residues. Germline assignment: CDR1 SSHAT and CDR2 FNYEAQ (reference sequence). CDR3: CASSLTGSHEQYF. CDR3 DNA: TGTGCCAGCAGCCTGACAGGGTCCCACGAGCAGTACTTC.

The chain links TRBV30 to TRBJ2-1, with 10 positions matching TRBD2. In germline, CDR1 is GTSNPN, CDR2 SVGIG (reference sequence). The CDR3 is 15 amino acids. After removal of 0 bases from V and 9 bases from J, the junction contained 8 bases not matched to a gene. This CDR3 reads CAWSVQAGGVAEQFF. DNA for the CDR3: TGTGCCTGGAGTGTACAAGCGGGAGGGGTGGCTGAGCAGTTCTTC.

The gene calls are TRBV30 and TRBJ1-2; 9 bases fit TRBD1. The ends lost 4 bases at V and 5 bases at J; junction bases unmatched: 8. The CDR3 has 14 residues. CDR1 is GTSNPN and CDR2 is SVGIG in the germline V gene (reference sequence). The CDR3 DNA follows: TGTGCCTGGAAAGGACAGGGGCTAGGGTATGGCTACACCTTC. Protein product: CAWKGQGLGYGYTF.